These 26 T cell receptor beta chains came from one sample sequenced in a study of Ad26.COV2.S vaccination and SARS-CoV-2 variants. This table comes from immunoSEQ multiplex PCR, and its TCRdb copy is limited to in-frame clones, with some not included. Of just over 350,000 clones listed, roughly nine tenths are singletons. Source: peripheral blood, taken after recovery from COVID-19. The receptors derive from a human donor who had recovered from COVID-19.

The chain is built from TRBV5-8 and TRBJ1-6, with 7 nucleotides matching TRBD1. The germline V gene encodes CDR1 SGHTS and CDR2 YDEGEE. The CDR3 sequence is 15 residues long. The V and J ends lost 4 bases and 7 bases, in that order; junction bases with no gene match: 8. The CDR3 reads CASSIQTGWNSPLHF. In DNA form, the CDR3 reads TGTGCCAGCAGCATCCAGACAGGGTGGAATTCACCCCTCCACTTT.

The V and J genes are TRBV2 and TRBJ2-7; D possibly corresponds to TRBD1 (6 bases). V lost 6 bases, J lost 2 bases, and 17 bases lay in between. The CDR3 runs to 15 residues. From germline, CDR1 is SNHLY and CDR2 FYNNEI. CDR3 protein: CASRDGQPGTYEQYF. In DNA, the CDR3 is TGTGCCAGCAGGGATGGACAGCCAGGGACCTACGAGCAGTACTTC.

This chain joins TRBV6-5 and TRBJ1-6, with TRBD1 identical over 12 bases. The ends lost 2 bases at V and 9 bases at J; junction bases unmatched: 5. The CDR3 has 16 amino acids. Germline V gives CDR1 MNHEY, CDR2 SVGAGI. The CDR3 is CASSYPGQGASSPLHF. CDR3 coding DNA: TGTGCCAGCAGTTACCCGGGACAGGGGGCAAGTTCACCCCTCCACTTT.

The genes are TRBV5-1 and TRBJ2-3; 8 bases fit TRBD1. This CDR3 comprises 18 residues. Germline V gene sequence: CDR1 SGHRS, CDR2 YFSETQ. The V and J ends lost 6 bases and 5 bases, in that order; junction bases with no gene match: 20. This CDR3 is CASTPFGAGGSAEDTQYF. The CDR3 DNA is TGCGCCAGCACGCCGTTTGGGGCAGGGGGCTCGGCGGAAGATACGCAGTATTTT.

Of note for this clone: Other DNA sequences from this sample encode an identical CDR3 as well. The rearrangement uses TRBV11-2 and TRBJ2-7, with TRBD2 as a possible D gene (5 bases). Trimming removed 1 base at V and 2 bases at J, with 6 bases between. CDR1 SGHAT and CDR2 FQNNGV come from the germline V gene. The CDR3 length is 13 residues. The CDR3 nucleotides are TGTGCCAGCAGCTTAGGAGGGACCTACGAGCAGTACTTC. Residues: CASSLGGTYEQYF.

A single count supports this clone. The rearrangement joins TRBV13 to TRBJ2-3, with TRBD2 matching 14 bases. The germline gives CDR1 PRHDT, CDR2 FYEKMQ (reference sequence). The ends lost 4 bases at V and 5 bases at J; junction bases unmatched: 8. The CDR3 extends over 17 amino acids. Here the CDR3 DNA reads TGTGCCAGCAGCTCCACGGGACTAGCGGGGGATTTAGATACGCAGTATTTT. It yields the protein CASSSTGLAGDLDTQYF.

This clone occurred a few times. The chain is built from TRBV6-4 and TRBJ2-6; TRBD1 is a possible D gene (5 bases). Germline assignment: CDR1 MRHNA and CDR2 SNTAGT. The CDR3 has 15 amino acids. V was shortened by 4 bases and J by 0 bases, with 7 bases between the two germline ends. The CDR3 loop reads CASSVDSSGANVLTF. The CDR3 DNA follows: TGTGCCAGCAGTGTCGACAGCTCTGGGGCCAACGTCCTGACTTTC.

V gene TRBV3-1 (or the pseudogene TRBV3-2) combines with J gene TRBJ1-2, with D perhaps TRBD1 (5 bases). With 0 bases removed from V and 5 bases from J, the gap between germline ends came to 13 bases. Germline loops: CDR1 LGHDT, CDR2 YNNKEL (reference sequence). The length of the CDR3 is 15 residues. The CDR3 region has the DNA TGTGCCAGCAGCCAAGAAGTCAGGGACGATTATGGCTACACCTTC. It translates to CASSQEVRDDYGYTF.

As DNA, the CDR3 is TGTGCCAGCAGCTTATGGGGGCAGGGGGCGAGCGGAAACACCATATATTTT. It specifies CASSLWGQGASGNTIYF. This rearrangement joins TRBV7-6 to TRBJ1-3, with 8 bases that match TRBD1. This CDR3 is built from 17 residues. With V trimmed by 2 bases and J by 4 bases, 10 bases remained unmatched. CDR1 and CDR2 (germline): SGHVS, FNYEAQ. The full variable domain, with the rest looked up from reference TRBV7-6 and TRBJ1-3, is GAGVSQSPRYKVTKRGQDVALRCDPISGHVSLYWYRQALGQGPEFLTYFNYEAQQDKSGLPNDRFSAERPEGSISTLTIQRTEQRDSAMYRCASSLWGQGASGNTIYFGEGSWLTVV.

The chain links TRBV11-2 to TRBJ1-6, with unresolved D. Germline V lookup: CDR1 SGHAT, CDR2 FQNNGV. CDR3 length equals 13 residues. The ends were cut back, 5 bases at V and 8 bases at J, with 10 bases in the middle. The CDR3 is CASSPRPYSPLHF. The CDR3 DNA reads TGTGCCAGCAGCCCACGGCCGTATTCACCCCTCCACTTT.

This rearrangement joins TRBV4-1 to TRBJ1-4, with D possibly TRBD1 on 5 matching bases. With 4 bases removed from V and 5 bases from J, the gap between germline ends came to 17 bases. The CDR3 is made up of 16 amino acids. Looked up from germline, CDR1 is MGHRA and CDR2 is YSYEKL. This CDR3 reads CASSPGVGTGNEKLFF. In nucleotides, the CDR3 is TGCGCCAGCAGCCCCGGCGTAGGGACGGGGAATGAAAAACTGTTTTTT.

The genes are TRBV2 and TRBJ2-7; weak D call: TRBD1 (6 bases). CDR3 length: 14 residues. V was cut by 6 bases and J by 3 bases, with 15 bases left in between. Germline values: CDR1 SNHLY, CDR2 FYNNEI. CDR3 bases: TGTGCCAGCAGCTACAGGGAAATGGGCTACGAGCAGTACTTC. Protein: CASSYREMGYEQYF. The variable domain in full, completed from reference TRBV2 and TRBJ2-7, reads EPEVTQTPSHQVTQMGQEVILRCVPISNHLYFYWYRQILGQKVEFLVSFYNNEISEKSEIFDDQFSVERPDGSNFTLKIRSTKLEDSAMYFCASSYREMGYEQYFGPGTRLTVT.

The chain carries TRBV2 and TRBJ2-3; 10 bases map to TRBD2. V lost 7 bases to trimming and J lost 0 bases; unmatched junction nucleotides: 10. CDR3 length: 17 residues. CDR1 and CDR2 (germline): SNHLY, FYNNEI. The DNA for the CDR3 is TGTGCCAGCAATGAGCGGGGGGGCCTTCTTAGCACAGATACGCAGTATTTT. Encoded protein: CASNERGGLLSTDTQYF.

This chain uses TRBV29-1 with TRBJ1-5; D remains unclear. Germline V gives CDR1 SQVTM, CDR2 ANQGSEA. V lost 6 bases, J lost 0 bases, and 12 bases lay in between. The CDR3 covers 14 residues. CDR3 sequence: CSVGEVDSNQPQHF. The CDR3 nucleotides are TGCAGCGTCGGCGAGGTTGATAGCAATCAGCCCCAGCATTTT.

This chain joins TRBV11-2 and TRBJ1-4; possible D gene TRBD1, 5 bases. V lost 4 bases and J lost 0, with 12 bases in between. The CDR3 runs to 16 residues. Germline V gives CDR1 SGHAT, CDR2 FQNNGV. CDR3 nucleotide sequence: TGTGCCAGCAGCTCCGGACAACCAACAACTAATGAAAAACTGTTTTTT. Its protein is CASSSGQPTTNEKLFF.

This clone showed up just a few times. This chain joins TRBV14 and TRBJ1-5; D is perhaps TRBD1 (5 bases). CDR1 is SGHDN, CDR2 FVKESK, per germline. This CDR3 contains 13 residues. Trimming left V 4 bases short and J 3 bases short, with 7 bases between. The chain's CDR3 is CASSRGFNQPQHF. For the CDR3, the DNA is TGTGCCAGCAGCCGGGGCTTCAATCAGCCCCAGCATTTT.

This rearrangement joins TRBV9 to TRBJ2-7, with D perhaps matching TRBD2 (6 bases). Trimming shortened V by 0 bases and J by 0 bases, and 10 bases separated the two germline ends. The CDR3 runs to 15 residues. In germline, CDR1 is SGDLS, CDR2 YYNGEE. As DNA, the CDR3 is TGTGCCAGCAGCGTAGGGGACTCCAGCTCCTACGAGCAGTACTTC. Residues: CASSVGDSSSYEQYF.

V is TRBV5-1 and J is TRBJ2-5, with D unclear. This CDR3 spans 13 amino acids. From germline, CDR1 is SGHRS and CDR2 YFSETQ. Between the trimmed V and J ends, which lost 1 base and 2 bases, there was a span of 6 bases. For the CDR3, the DNA is TGCGCCAGCAGCTTGATGGGACAAGAGACCCAGTACTTC. Its protein is CASSLMGQETQYF.

The chain couples TRBV7-3 to TRBJ2-3; D might be TRBD2 (5 bases). Trimming left V 5 bases short and J 0 bases short, with 12 bases between. CDR1 is SGHTA, CDR2 FQGTGA, per germline. The CDR3 consists of 15 residues. The CDR3 nucleotides read TGTGCCAGCAGCCCCGGGATCCTTAGCACAGATACGCAGTATTTT. Translation gives CASSPGILSTDTQYF.

This chain connects TRBV7-9 to TRBJ1-2; a weak D match, TRBD1 (6 bases). Per the germline V gene, CDR1 is SEHNR and CDR2 is FQNEAQ (reference sequence). V was shortened by 2 bases and J by 0 bases, with 19 bases between the two germline ends. The length of the CDR3 is 18 residues. The CDR3 loop reads CASSLTPQGRNTNYGYTF. DNA for the CDR3: TGTGCCAGCAGCTTAACGCCCCAGGGGCGGAATACTAACTATGGCTACACCTTC.

The J gene is TRBJ2-1, the V gene TRBV18; a possible D gene is TRBD2 (6 bases). Looked up from germline, CDR1 is KGHSH and CDR2 is LQKENI. V was trimmed by 4 bases and J by 1 base, leaving 8 bases between them. This CDR3 spans 14 amino acids. The CDR3 DNA sequence: TGTGCCAGCTCACTAGCGGATTCCTACAATGAGCAGTTCTTC. Translation: CASSLADSYNEQFF.

On this clone: In the same sample, other DNA sequences code for this CDR3. The rearrangement joins TRBV7-2 to TRBJ1-4, with 8 bases identical to TRBD1. The J segment lost 8 bases and the V segment lost 4 bases, leaving 6 bases of the junction unmatched. This CDR3 has 14 residues. Germline loops: CDR1 SGHTA, CDR2 FQGNSA. The CDR3 DNA sequence: TGTGCCAGCAGCTCAGGACAGGGTGGGGAAAAACTGTTTTTT. Protein: CASSSGQGGEKLFF.

As DNA, the CDR3 is TGCAGCGTTGAAACACGGCTGGGGATCTCTGGGGCCAACGTCCTGACTTTC. Translating it yields CSVETRLGISGANVLTF. V is TRBV29-1 and J is TRBJ2-6; D is uncertain. CDR3 length: 17 amino acids. Germline assignment: CDR1 SQVTM and CDR2 ANQGSEA. Deletions cut 2 bases from V and 0 bases from J, with 14 bases between. Combining the CDR3 with reference TRBV29-1 and TRBJ2-6 gives the whole variable domain SAVISQKPSRDICQRGTSLTIQCQVDSQVTMMFWYRQQPGQSLTLIATANQGSEATYESGFVIDKFPISRPNLTFSTLTVSNMSPEDSSIYLCSVETRLGISGANVLTFGAGSRLTVL.

In this sample, this clone turned up once. The V gene is TRBV11-2, the J gene TRBJ1-1, with D uncertain. Trimming cost V 1 base and J 8 bases, with 14 bases left between them. The CDR3 is 14 amino acids. Germline loops: CDR1 SGHAT, CDR2 FQNNGV. The CDR3 region is CASSLGSLSREAFF. CDR3 DNA sequence: TGTGCCAGCAGCTTAGGGAGTCTCTCAAGAGAAGCTTTCTTT. The whole variable domain, remainder taken from reference TRBV11-2 and TRBJ1-1, is EAGVAQSPRYKIIEKRQSVAFWCNPISGHATLYWYQQILGQGPKLLIQFQNNGVVDDSQLPKDRFSAERLKGVDSTLKIQPAKLEDSAVYLCASSLGSLSREAFFGQGTRLTVV.

The chain couples TRBV7-8 to TRBJ2-1, with 10 bases aligning to TRBD2. The CDR3 is 15 amino acids. Germline loops: CDR1 SGHVS, CDR2 FQNEAQ. Losses at the gene ends were 3 bases for V and 4 bases for J; bases not matched to a gene: 3. The CDR3 is CASSLLAGAYNEQFF. The DNA for the CDR3 is TGTGCCAGCAGCTTGCTAGCGGGGGCTTACAATGAGCAGTTCTTC.

The CDR3: CASSYTDRVNTEAFF. DNA of the CDR3: TGTGCCAGCAGTTACACGGACAGGGTGAACACTGAAGCTTTCTTT. The rearrangement links TRBV6-6 to TRBJ1-1, with 8 bases that match TRBD1. From germline, CDR1 is MNHNY and CDR2 SVGAGI (reference sequence). V was pared by 2 bases and J by 0 bases, with 2 bases of the junction left unmatched. The CDR3 length is 15 residues.